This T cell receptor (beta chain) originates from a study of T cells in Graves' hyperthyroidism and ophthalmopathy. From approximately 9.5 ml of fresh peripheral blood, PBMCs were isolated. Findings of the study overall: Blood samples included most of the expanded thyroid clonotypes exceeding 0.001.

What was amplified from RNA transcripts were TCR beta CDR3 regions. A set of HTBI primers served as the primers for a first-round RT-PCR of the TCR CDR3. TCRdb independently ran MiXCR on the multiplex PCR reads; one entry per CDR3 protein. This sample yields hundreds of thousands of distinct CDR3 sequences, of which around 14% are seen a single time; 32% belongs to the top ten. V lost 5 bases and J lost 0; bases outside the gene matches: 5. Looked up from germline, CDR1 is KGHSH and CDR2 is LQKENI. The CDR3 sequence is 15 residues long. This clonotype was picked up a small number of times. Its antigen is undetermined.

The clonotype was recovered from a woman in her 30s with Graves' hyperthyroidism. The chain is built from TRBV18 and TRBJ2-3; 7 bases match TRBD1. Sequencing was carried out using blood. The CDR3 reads CASSGDSASTDTQYF. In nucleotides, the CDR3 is TGTGCCAGCTCAGGGGACAGCGCGAGCACAGATACGCAGTATTTT.